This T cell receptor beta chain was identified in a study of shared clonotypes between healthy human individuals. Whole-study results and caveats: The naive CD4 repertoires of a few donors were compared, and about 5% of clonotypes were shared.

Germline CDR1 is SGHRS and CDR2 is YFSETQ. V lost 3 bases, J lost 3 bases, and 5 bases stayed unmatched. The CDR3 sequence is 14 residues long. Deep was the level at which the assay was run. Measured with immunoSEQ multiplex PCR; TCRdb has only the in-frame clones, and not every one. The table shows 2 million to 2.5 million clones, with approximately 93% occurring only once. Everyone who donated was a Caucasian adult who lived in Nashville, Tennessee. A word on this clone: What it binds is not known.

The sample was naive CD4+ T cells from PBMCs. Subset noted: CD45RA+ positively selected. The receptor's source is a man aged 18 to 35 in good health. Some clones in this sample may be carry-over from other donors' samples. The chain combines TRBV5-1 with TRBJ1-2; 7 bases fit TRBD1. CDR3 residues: CASSSTGVYYGYTF. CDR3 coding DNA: TGCGCCAGCAGCTCAACAGGGGTCTACTATGGCTACACCTTC.